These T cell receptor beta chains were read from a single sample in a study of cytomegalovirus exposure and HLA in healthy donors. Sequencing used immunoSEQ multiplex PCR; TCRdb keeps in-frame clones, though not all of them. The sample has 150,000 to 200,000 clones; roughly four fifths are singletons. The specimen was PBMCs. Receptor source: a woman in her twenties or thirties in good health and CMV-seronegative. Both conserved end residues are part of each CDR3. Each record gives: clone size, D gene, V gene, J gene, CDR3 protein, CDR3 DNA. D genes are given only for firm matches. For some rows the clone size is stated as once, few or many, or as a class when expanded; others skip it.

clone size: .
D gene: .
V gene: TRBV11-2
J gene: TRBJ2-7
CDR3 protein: CASSLGRNYEQYF
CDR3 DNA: TGTGCCAGCAGCTTGGGGCGGAATTACGAGCAGTACTTC

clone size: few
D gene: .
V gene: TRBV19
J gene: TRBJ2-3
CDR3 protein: CASSIIGAGKGNTQYF
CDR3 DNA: TGTGCCAGTAGTATAATTGGGGCAGGGAAGGGAAATACGCAGTATTTT

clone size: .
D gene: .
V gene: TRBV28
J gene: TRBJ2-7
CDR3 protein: CASSLSRLTSSGPLSSYEQYF
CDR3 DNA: TGTGCCAGCAGTTTAAGCCGACTCACTAGCAGCGGGCCCCTAAGCTCCTACGAGCAGTACTTC

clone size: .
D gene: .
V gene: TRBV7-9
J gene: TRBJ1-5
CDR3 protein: CASSLQGQPQHF
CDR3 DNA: TGTGCCAGCAGCCTACAGGGTCAGCCCCAGCATTTT

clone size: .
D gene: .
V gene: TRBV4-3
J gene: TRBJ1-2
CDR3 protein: CASSQEYPTGTNYGYTF
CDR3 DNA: TGCGCCAGCAGCCAAGAATACCCCACAGGGACCAACTATGGCTACACCTTC

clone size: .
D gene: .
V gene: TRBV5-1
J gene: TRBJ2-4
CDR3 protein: CASSKELAKNIQYF
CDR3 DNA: TGCGCCAGCAGCAAAGAGCTAGCCAAAAACATTCAGTACTTC

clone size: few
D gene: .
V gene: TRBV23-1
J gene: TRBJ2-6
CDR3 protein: CASSPHRMVDSGANVLTF
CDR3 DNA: TGCGCCAGCAGTCCGCACAGGATGGTAGATTCTGGGGCCAACGTCCTGACTTTC

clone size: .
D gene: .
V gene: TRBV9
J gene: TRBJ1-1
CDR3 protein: CASSVMTTNTEAFF
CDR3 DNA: TGTGCCAGCAGCGTGATGACAACTAACACTGAAGCTTTCTTT

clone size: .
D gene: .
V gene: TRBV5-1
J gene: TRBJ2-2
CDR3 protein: CASSSTGFSTGELFF
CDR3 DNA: TGCGCCAGCAGCTCTACAGGGTTTAGTACCGGGGAGCTGTTTTTT

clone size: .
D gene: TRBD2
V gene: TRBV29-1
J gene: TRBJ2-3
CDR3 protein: CSVEGGLAGVRDTQYF
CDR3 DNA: TGCAGCGTTGAAGGTGGACTAGCGGGAGTAAGAGATACGCAGTATTTT

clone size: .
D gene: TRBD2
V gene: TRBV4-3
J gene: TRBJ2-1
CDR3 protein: CASSQALYGASGGARQFF
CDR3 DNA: TGCGCCAGCAGCCAAGCCCTCTACGGGGCTAGCGGGGGGGCCCGGCAGTTCTTC

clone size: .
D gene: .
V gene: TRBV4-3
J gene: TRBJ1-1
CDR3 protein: CASSHSATQVNTEAFF
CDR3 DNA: TGCGCCAGCAGCCACTCAGCAACACAGGTGAACACTGAAGCTTTCTTT

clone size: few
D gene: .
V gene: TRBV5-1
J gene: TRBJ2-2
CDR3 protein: CASSLAGNTGELFF
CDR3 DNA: TGCGCCAGCAGCTTGGCCGGGAACACCGGGGAGCTGTTTTTT

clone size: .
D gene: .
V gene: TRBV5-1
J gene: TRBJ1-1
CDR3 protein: CASSLAGGGGRTEAFF
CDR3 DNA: TGCGCCAGCAGCTTGGCCGGGGGGGGCGGTAGGACTGAAGCTTTCTTT

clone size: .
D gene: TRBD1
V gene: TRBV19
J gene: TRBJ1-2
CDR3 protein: CASSIQGTAASNYGYTF
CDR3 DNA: TGTGCCAGTAGTATACAGGGGACAGCCGCTTCTAACTATGGCTACACCTTC

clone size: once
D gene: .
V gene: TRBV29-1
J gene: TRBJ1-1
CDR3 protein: CSVRRGGQNTEAFF
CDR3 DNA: TGCAGCGTTCGCAGGGGCGGTCAGAACACTGAAGCTTTCTTT

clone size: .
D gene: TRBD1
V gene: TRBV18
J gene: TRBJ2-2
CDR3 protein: CASSELAQGANTGELFF
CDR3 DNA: TGTGCCAGCTCAGAGCTTGCCCAGGGGGCGAACACCGGGGAGCTGTTTTTT

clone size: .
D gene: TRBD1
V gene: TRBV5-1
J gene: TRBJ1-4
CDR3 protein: CASSVGQAPVNEKLFF
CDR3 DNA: TGCGCCAGCAGCGTGGGACAGGCCCCGGTTAATGAAAAGCTGTTTTTT

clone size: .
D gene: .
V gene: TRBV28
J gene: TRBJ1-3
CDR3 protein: CASSFWELPSSGNTIYF
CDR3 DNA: TGTGCCAGCAGTTTTTGGGAGTTGCCCTCCTCTGGAAACACCATATATTTT

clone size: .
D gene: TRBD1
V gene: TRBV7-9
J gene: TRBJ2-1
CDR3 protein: CASSFGQGTHNEQFF
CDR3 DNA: TGTGCCAGCAGCTTTGGACAGGGAACCCACAATGAGCAGTTCTTC

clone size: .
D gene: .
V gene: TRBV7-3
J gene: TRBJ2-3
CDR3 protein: CASSLTAVDTQYF
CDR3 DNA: TGTGCCAGCAGCTTAACGGCGGTAGATACGCAGTATTTT

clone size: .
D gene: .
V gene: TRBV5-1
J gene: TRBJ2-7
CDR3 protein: CASSKTGNSYEQYF
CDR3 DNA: TGCGCCAGCAGCAAGACAGGTAACTCCTACGAGCAGTACTTC

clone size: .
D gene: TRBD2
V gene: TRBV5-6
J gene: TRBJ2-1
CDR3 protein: CASSLGTTEQFF
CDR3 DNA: TGTGCCAGCAGCCTTGGGACTACTGAGCAGTTCTTC

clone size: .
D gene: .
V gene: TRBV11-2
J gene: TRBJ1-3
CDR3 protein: CASSLSPSDINSGNTIYF
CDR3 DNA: TGTGCCAGCAGCTTATCCCCCTCGGACATCAACTCTGGAAACACCATATATTTT

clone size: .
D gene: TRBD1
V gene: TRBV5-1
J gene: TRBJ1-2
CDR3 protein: CASSATTGDHYGYTF
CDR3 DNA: TGCGCCAGCAGCGCCACGACAGGGGATCACTATGGCTACACCTTC

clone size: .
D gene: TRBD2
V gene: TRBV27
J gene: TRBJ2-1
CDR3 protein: CASSSAGTPGNEQFF
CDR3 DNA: TGTGCCAGCAGTTCAGCGGGGACCCCCGGAAATGAGCAGTTCTTC

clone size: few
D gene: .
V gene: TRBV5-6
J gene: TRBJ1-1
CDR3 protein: CASSLRLVNTEAFF
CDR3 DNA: TGTGCCAGCAGCTTGCGTCTAGTGAACACTGAAGCTTTCTTT

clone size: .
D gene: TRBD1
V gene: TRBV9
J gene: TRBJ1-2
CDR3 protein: CASSAPSTGANYGYTF
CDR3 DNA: TGTGCCAGCAGCGCACCCTCTACAGGGGCTAACTATGGCTACACCTTC

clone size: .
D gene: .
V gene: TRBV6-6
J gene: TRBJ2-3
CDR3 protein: CASSAGQSTDTQYF
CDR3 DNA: TGTGCCAGCAGTGCGGGACAGAGCACAGATACGCAGTATTTT

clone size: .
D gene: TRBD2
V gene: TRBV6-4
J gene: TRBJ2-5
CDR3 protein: CASSDLGPQRELGETQYF
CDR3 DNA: TGTGCCAGCAGTGACTTGGGGCCCCAGCGGGAGTTAGGAGAGACCCAGTACTTC

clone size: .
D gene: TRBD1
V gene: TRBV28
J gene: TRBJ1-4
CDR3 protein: CASRAGTGGEKLFF
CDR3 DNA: TGTGCCAGCAGGGCCGGGACAGGGGGCGAAAAACTGTTTTTT

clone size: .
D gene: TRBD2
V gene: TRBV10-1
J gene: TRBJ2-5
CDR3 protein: CASSAGGQGETQYF
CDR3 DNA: TGCGCCAGCAGCGCGGGGGGCCAGGGAGAGACCCAGTACTTC

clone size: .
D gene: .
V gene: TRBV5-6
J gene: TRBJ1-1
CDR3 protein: CASSLWSGYTEAFF
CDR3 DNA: TGTGCCAGCAGTTTGTGGTCAGGCTACACTGAAGCTTTCTTT

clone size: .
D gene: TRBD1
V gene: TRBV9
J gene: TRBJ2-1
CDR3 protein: CASSVNRDRGLVNEQFF
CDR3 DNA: TGTGCCAGCAGCGTAAACCGGGACAGGGGGCTAGTAAATGAGCAGTTCTTC

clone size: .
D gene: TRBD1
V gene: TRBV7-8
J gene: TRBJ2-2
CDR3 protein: CASSLVRTGGAYTGELFF
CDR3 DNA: TGTGCCAGCAGCTTAGTGCGGACAGGGGGCGCATACACCGGGGAGCTGTTTTTT

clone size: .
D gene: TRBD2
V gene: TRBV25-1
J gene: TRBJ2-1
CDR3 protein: CASSTGTRDRSSYNEQFF
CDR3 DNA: TGTGCCAGCAGTACCGGGACTAGAGATAGGAGCTCCTACAATGAGCAGTTCTTC

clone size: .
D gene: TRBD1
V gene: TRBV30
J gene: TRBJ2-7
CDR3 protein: CAWSRGQGVEQYF
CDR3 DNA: TGTGCCTGGAGCAGGGGACAGGGTGTCGAGCAGTACTTC

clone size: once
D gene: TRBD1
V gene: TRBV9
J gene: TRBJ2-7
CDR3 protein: CASSFDRGRGEQYF
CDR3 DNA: TGTGCCAGCAGCTTCGACAGGGGACGAGGCGAGCAGTACTTC

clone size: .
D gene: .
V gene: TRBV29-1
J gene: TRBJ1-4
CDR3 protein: CSVVLGTNEKLFF
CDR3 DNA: TGCAGCGTTGTCCTCGGGACTAATGAAAAACTGTTTTTT

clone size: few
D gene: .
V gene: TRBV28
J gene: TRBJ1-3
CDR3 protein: CASSSHVNTIYF
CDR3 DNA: TGTGCCAGCAGTTCCCATGTGAACACCATATATTTT

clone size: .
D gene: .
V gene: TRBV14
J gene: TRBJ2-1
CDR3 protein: CASSQDAGSSYNEQFF
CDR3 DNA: TGTGCCAGCAGCCAAGACGCGGGAAGCTCCTACAATGAGCAGTTCTTC

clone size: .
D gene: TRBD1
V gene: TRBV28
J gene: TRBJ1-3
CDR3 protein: CASNLQGAGNTIYF
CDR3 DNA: TGTGCCAGCAACTTACAGGGGGCTGGAAACACCATATATTTT

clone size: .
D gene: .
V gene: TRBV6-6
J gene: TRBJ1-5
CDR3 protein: CASSPLLPGNQPQHF
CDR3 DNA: TGTGCCAGCAGTCCACTTTTGCCGGGCAATCAGCCCCAGCATTTT

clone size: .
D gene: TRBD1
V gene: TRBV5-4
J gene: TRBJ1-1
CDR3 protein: CASSQTGTGSEAFF
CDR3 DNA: TGTGCCAGCAGCCAAACGGGGACAGGGAGTGAGGCTTTCTTT

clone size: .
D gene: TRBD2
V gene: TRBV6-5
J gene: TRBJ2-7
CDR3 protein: CASSAGTSGSYEQYF
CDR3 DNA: TGTGCCAGCAGTGCCGGAACTAGCGGATCCTACGAGCAGTACTTC

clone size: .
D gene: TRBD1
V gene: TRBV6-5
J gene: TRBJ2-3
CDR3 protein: CASSYWTGGTDTQYF
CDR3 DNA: TGTGCCAGCAGTTACTGGACAGGGGGTACAGATACGCAGTATTTT

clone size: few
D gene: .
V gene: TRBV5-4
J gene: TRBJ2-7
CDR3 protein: CASSLAASGAYEQYF
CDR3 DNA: TGTGCCAGCAGCTTGGCAGCTTCAGGCGCCTACGAGCAGTACTTC

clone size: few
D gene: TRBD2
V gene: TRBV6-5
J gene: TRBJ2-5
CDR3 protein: CASRNGGGETQYF
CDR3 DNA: TGTGCCAGCCGCAACGGGGGGGGAGAGACCCAGTACTTC

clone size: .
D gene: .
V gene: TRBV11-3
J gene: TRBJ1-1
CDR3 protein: CASSLGGGRENTEAFF
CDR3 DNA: TGTGCCAGCAGCCTTGGCGGTGGGAGGGAGAACACTGAAGCTTTCTTT

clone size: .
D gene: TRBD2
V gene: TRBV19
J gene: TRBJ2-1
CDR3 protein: CASSIPPSSFGEGEQFF
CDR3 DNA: TGTGCCAGTAGTATCCCTCCCTCTAGCTTCGGGGAGGGTGAGCAGTTCTTC

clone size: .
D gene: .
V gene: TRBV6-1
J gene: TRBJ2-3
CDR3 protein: CASWYAGDVTDTQYF
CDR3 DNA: TGTGCCAGCTGGTATGCAGGGGACGTCACAGATACGCAGTATTTT